What follows are 4 T cell receptor beta chains derived from one specimen sequenced in a study of human T cells and chemical hapten exposure. Time point noted: pre-sensitization, week 0. The treatment here: therapeutic diphenylcyclopropenone sensitization with weekly scalp DPC. TCRdb re-called the RACE reads through MiXCR, storing one row per CDR3 protein. This repertoire shows some 74,000 distinct CDR3 sequences, 14% found once; its top ten account for roughly 4.5%. Here the sequenced sample was whole blood, taken in connection with sensitization to the hapten diphenylcyclopropenone (DPC). Receptors were obtained from a woman aged 45 to 65 with alopecia areata. Some clones in this sample may be carry-over from other donors' samples.

This clonotype was counted only a few times. This chain joins TRBV20-1 and TRBJ2-3; 8 bases agree with TRBD2. Germline loops: CDR1 DFQATT, CDR2 SNEGSKA (reference sequence). Germline trimming cut 0 bases from V and 3 bases from J; bases unmatched to any gene: 14. This CDR3 spans 18 amino acids. The CDR3 bases are TGCAGTGCTAGAGATCTGGTGAGGGAGCGGGAGCTTACAGATACGCAGTATTTT. Protein product: CSARDLVRERELTDTQYF.

This clonotype occurred a few times. The rearrangement links TRBV11-2 to TRBJ2-5; D is uncertain. V was trimmed by 6 bases and J by 5 bases, leaving 16 bases between them. The V gene's germline CDR1 is SGHAT and CDR2 FQNNGV. This CDR3 is built from 14 residues. This chain's CDR3 is CASRSAPSGETQYF. CDR3 nucleotide sequence: TGTGCCAGCAGATCCGCCCCAAGTGGGGAGACCCAGTACTTC.

This clonotype has more than one count but fewer than ten. The chain is built from TRBV5-1 and TRBJ2-1; D is possibly TRBD2 (5 bases). The CDR3 covers 17 residues. CDR1 SGHRS and CDR2 YFSETQ come from the germline V gene. V was clipped by 3 bases and J by 0 bases, with 16 bases between them. The CDR3 nucleotides read TGCGCCAGCAGCTGGGAGTATCGGCCTAGCTCCTACAATGAGCAGTTCTTC. Translated, it gives CASSWEYRPSSYNEQFF.

CDR3 nucleotides: TGCGCCAGCAGCTTGGACACCCACTCTGGAAACACCATATATTTT. Translated: CASSLDTHSGNTIYF. The chain has TRBV5-1 and TRBJ1-3; D is ambiguous. Germline V lookup: CDR1 SGHRS, CDR2 YFSETQ. The CDR3 loop spans 15 amino acids. The V gene lost 0 bases and the J gene lost 0 bases, with 7 bases spanning the gap.